One T cell receptor (beta chain) is described in this entry. The junction had 6 bases not matched to a gene; V was cut back by 5 bases and J by 5 bases. The CDR3 runs 15 residues. CDR1 SGHTA and CDR2 FQGNSA come from the germline V gene. The data derive from a study of blood T cell repertoires in COVID-19. Measured with immunoSEQ multiplex PCR; TCRdb has only the in-frame clones, and not every one. The sample lists roughly 150,000 clones, 75% to 90% occurring once. The J gene is TRBJ2-7, the V gene TRBV7-2, with 13 bases aligning to TRBD2. The TCR originated in a man between 60 and 70 years old with acute or convalescent COVID-19. The sample comprised peripheral blood. This CDR3 is CASSLGLAGANEQYF. CDR3 sequence (DNA): TGTGCCAGCAGCCTCGGACTAGCGGGAGCTAACGAGCAGTACTTC.